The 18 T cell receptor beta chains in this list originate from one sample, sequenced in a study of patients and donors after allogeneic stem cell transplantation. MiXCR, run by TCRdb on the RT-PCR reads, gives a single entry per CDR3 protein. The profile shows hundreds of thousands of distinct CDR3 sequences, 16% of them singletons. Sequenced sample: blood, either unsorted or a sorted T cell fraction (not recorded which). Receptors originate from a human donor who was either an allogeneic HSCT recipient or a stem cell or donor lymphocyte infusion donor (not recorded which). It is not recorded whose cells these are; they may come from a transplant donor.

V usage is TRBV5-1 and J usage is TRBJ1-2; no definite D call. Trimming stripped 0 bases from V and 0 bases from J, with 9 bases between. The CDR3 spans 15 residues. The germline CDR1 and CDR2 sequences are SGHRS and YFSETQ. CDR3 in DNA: TGCGCCAGCAGCTTGGCCGGACGGACTAACTATGGCTACACCTTC. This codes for CASSLAGRTNYGYTF.

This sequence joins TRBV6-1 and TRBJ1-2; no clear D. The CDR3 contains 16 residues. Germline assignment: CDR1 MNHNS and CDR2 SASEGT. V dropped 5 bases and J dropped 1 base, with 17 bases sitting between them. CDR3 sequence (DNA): TGTGCCAGCAGTCTTGAACACTGGGCGGGTAACTATGGCTACACCTTC. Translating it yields CASSLEHWAGNYGYTF.

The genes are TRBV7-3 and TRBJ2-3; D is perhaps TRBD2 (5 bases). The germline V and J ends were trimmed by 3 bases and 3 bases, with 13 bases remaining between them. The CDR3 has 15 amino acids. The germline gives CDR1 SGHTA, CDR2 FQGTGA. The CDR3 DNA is TGTGCCAGCAGCTTGAGTGGATGGAGGACAGATACGCAGTATTTT. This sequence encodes CASSLSGWRTDTQYF.

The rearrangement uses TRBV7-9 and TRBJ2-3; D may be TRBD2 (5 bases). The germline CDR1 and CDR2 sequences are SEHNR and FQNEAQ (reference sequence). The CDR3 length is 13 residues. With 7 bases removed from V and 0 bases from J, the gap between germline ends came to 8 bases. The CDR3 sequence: CASTRDSTDTQYF. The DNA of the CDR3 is TGTGCCAGCACCCGGGATAGCACAGATACGCAGTATTTT. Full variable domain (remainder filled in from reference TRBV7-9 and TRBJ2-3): DTGVSQNPRHKITKRGQNVTFRCDPISEHNRLYWYRQTLGQGPEFLTYFQNEAQLEKSRLLSDRFSAERPKGSFSTLEIQRTEQGDSAMYLCASTRDSTDTQYFGPGTRLTVL.

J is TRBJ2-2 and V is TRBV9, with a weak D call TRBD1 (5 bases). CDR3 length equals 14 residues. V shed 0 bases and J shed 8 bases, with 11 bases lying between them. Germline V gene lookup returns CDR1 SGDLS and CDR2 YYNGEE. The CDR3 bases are TGTGCCAGCAGCGTAGTCGGCAGGGCTGGGGAGCTGTTTTTT. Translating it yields CASSVVGRAGELFF.

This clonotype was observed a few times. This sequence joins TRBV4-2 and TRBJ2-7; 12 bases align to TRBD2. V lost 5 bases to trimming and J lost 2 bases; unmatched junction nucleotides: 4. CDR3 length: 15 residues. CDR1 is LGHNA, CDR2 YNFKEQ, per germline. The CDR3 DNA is TGTGCCAGCAGCTCAAGGACTAGCGGGACCTACGAGCAGTACTTC. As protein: CASSSRTSGTYEQYF.

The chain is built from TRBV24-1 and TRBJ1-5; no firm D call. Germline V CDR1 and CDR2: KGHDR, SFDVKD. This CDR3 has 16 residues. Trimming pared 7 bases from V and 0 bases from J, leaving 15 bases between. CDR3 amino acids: CATSHLARYSNQPQHF. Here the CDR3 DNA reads TGTGCCACCAGCCATTTGGCGAGGTATAGCAATCAGCCCCAGCATTTT.

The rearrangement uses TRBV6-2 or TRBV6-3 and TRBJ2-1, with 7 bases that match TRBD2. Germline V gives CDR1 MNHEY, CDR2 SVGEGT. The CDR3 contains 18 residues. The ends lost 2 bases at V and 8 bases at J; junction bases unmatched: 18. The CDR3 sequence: CASSYRAGEGIGRDEQFF. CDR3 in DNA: TGTGCCAGCAGTTACAGGGCGGGAGAGGGGATTGGTCGGGATGAGCAGTTCTTC.

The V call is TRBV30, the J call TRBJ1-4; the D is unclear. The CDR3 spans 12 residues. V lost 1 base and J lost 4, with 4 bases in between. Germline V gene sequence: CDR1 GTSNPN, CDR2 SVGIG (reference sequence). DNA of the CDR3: TGTGCCTGGAGTGACCTTAATGAAAAACTGTTTTTT. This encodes CAWSDLNEKLFF. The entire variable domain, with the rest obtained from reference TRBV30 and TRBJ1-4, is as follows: SQTIHQWPATLVQPVGSPLSLECTVEGTSNPNLYWYRQAAGRGLQLLFYSVGIGQISSEVPQNLSASRPQDRQFILSSKKLLLSDSGFYLCAWSDLNEKLFFGSGTQLSVL.

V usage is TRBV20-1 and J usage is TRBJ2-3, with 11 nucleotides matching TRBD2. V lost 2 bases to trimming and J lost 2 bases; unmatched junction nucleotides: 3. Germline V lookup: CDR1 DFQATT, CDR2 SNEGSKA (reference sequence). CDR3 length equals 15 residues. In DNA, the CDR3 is TGCAGTGCTAGACCGACTAGCGGGGCCACAGATACGCAGTATTTT. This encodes CSARPTSGATDTQYF.

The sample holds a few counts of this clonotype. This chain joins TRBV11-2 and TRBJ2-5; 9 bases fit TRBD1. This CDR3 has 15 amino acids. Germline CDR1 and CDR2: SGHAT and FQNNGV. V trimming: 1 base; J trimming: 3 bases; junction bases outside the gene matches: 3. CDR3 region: CASSLVGDREETQYF. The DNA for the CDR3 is TGTGCCAGCAGCTTAGTGGGGGACAGGGAAGAGACCCAGTACTTC.

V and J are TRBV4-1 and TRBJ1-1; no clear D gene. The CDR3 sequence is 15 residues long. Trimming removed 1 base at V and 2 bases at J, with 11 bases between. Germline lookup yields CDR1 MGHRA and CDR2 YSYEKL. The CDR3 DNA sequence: TGCGCCAGCAGCCAAGGGTCGGGGTCAAACACTGAAGCTTTCTTT. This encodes CASSQGSGSNTEAFF.

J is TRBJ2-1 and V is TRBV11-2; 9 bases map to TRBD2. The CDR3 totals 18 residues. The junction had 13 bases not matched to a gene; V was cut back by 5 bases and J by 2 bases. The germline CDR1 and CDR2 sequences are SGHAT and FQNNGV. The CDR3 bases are TGTGCCAGCAGCACTACCCTCAAAGCGGGAGGTACCTACAATGAGCAGTTCTTC. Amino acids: CASSTTLKAGGTYNEQFF. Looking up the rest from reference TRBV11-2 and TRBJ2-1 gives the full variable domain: EAGVAQSPRYKIIEKRQSVAFWCNPISGHATLYWYQQILGQGPKLLIQFQNNGVVDDSQLPKDRFSAERLKGVDSTLKIQPAKLEDSAVYLCASSTTLKAGGTYNEQFFGPGTRLTVL.

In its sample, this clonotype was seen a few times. CDR3 region: CASSGTGRGTDTQYF. CDR3 bases: TGTGCCAGCAGCGGGACAGGGAGGGGCACAGATACGCAGTATTTT. V gene TRBV5-5 combines with J gene TRBJ2-3; 9 positions agree with TRBD1. Trimming at V came to 4 bases and at J to 1 base, leaving 4 bases not matched to a gene. Germline V gene data show CDR1 as SGHKS and CDR2 as YYEKEE (reference sequence). CDR3 length: 15 amino acids.

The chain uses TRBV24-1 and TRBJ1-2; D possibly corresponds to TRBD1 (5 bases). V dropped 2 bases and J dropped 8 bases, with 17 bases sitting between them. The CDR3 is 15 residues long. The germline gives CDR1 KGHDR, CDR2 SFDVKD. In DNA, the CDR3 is TGTGCCACCAGTGATTCCCAACCGGGGGGATACGGCTACACCTTC. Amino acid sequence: CATSDSQPGGYGYTF.

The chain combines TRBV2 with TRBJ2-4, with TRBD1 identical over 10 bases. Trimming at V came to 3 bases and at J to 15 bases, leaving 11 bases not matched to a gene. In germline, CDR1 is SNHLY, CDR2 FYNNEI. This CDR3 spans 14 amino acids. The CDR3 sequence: CASSDLRTGGSWYF. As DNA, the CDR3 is TGTGCCAGCAGTGACCTCAGGACAGGGGGTTCGTGGTACTTC.

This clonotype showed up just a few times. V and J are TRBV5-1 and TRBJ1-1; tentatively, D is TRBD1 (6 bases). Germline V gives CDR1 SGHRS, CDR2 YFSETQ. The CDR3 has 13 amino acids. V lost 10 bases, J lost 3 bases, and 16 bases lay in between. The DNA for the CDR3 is TGCGCCTCCGGACAGTACGTCGACACTGAAGCTTTCTTT. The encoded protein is CASGQYVDTEAFF.

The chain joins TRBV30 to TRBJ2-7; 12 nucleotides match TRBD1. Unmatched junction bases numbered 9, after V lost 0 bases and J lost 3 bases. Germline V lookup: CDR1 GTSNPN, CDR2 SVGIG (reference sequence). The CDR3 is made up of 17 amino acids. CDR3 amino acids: CAWSVLGDRGPGYEQYF. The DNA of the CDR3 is TGTGCCTGGAGTGTACTCGGGGACAGGGGGCCTGGCTACGAGCAGTACTTC.